This T cell receptor beta chain was sequenced during a study of blood T cell repertoires in COVID-19. Across the study: Specimens from acute and convalescent COVID-19 originated in the United States, Italy and Spain. PBMCs, B-cell-depleted T cells, or T cells were the source of the cDNA or gDNA that made up the material.

In the original workflow: Cell counts per sample came from amplifying reference gene primers. The repertoire was sequenced with immunoSEQ multiplex PCR; TCRdb's copy has only in-frame clones and lacks some. Clone size and the V and J calls come from that table; the DNA yielded D and trimming. This sample carries tens of thousands of clones, approximately 84% of them seen once, and the ten largest clones take about 4.3%. Sequenced sample: peripheral blood. The clonotype comes from a man aged 50 to 60 with active COVID-19.

DNA for the CDR3: TGTGCCAGCAGCTTGGCTTTAGGGGGCGGCTATGGCTACACCTTC. This gives the protein CASSLALGGGYGYTF. The V and J genes are TRBV5-4 and TRBJ1-2; 7 bases agree with TRBD1. The CDR3 consists of 15 residues. The junction had 6 bases not matched to a gene; V was cut back by 0 bases and J by 4 bases. The germline V gene has CDR1 SGHNT and CDR2 YYREEE (reference sequence).